The 16 T cell receptor beta chains below come from one sample, sequenced in a study of cytomegalovirus exposure and HLA in healthy donors. With 60 Vbeta and 13 Jbeta primers, the PCR was carried out. Profiled with immunoSEQ multiplex PCR; TCRdb holds only in-frame clones, not every one. The table records 120,000 to 150,000 clones, roughly 80% of them present only once. Sequenced sample: PBMCs. The receptors stem from a man between 40 and 49 years old in good health and CMV-seropositive.

For this clone: Other DNA sequences from this sample encode an identical CDR3 as well. The rearrangement joins TRBV7-9 to TRBJ1-1; no clear D gene. V lost 4 bases and J 7 bases, leaving 13 bases between the germline ends. The V gene's germline CDR1 is SEHNR and CDR2 FQNEAQ (reference sequence). This CDR3 has 13 residues. This CDR3 is CASSSRAEGEAFF. The DNA of the CDR3 is TGTGCCAGCAGCTCCCGGGCCGAGGGTGAAGCTTTCTTT.

The gene calls are TRBV30 and TRBJ2-7; 7 nucleotides line up with TRBD1. Unmatched junction bases numbered 13, after V lost 2 bases and J lost 3 bases. This CDR3 has 16 amino acids. CDR1 is GTSNPN and CDR2 is SVGIG in the germline V gene (reference sequence). CDR3 region: CAWSRTPQGYNYEQYF. In DNA, the CDR3 is TGTGCCTGGAGTCGAACTCCACAGGGGTACAACTACGAGCAGTACTTC.

The genes are TRBV4-1 and TRBJ2-7; the D gene is possibly TRBD1 (5 bases). Germline V lookup: CDR1 MGHRA, CDR2 YSYEKL. V lost 7 bases and J lost 1, with 20 bases in between. The CDR3 totals 16 residues. This CDR3 reads CASTAKTGLGSYEQYF. The DNA for the CDR3 is TGCGCCAGCACCGCAAAAACAGGCCTTGGATCCTACGAGCAGTACTTC.

This rearrangement joins TRBV5-6 to TRBJ1-2; the D gene is possibly TRBD1 (5 bases). The CDR3 contains 14 residues. Germline V gene data show CDR1 as SGHDT and CDR2 as YYEEEE. V gave up 2 bases and J gave up 4 bases, with 12 bases separating them. The CDR3 DNA is TGTGCCAGCAGCTTCCAGGGAAGGGTCTATGGCTACACCTTC. As protein: CASSFQGRVYGYTF.

The sample holds one count of this clone. V is TRBV9 and J is TRBJ1-2; TRBD1 is a possible D gene (5 bases). CDR3 length: 15 amino acids. The germline V gene has CDR1 SGDLS and CDR2 YYNGEE. V shed 0 bases and J shed 5 bases, with 14 bases lying between them. The CDR3 loop reads CASSVEVGGLYGYTF. The CDR3 bases are TGTGCCAGCAGCGTAGAGGTTGGGGGGTTGTATGGCTACACCTTC.

J is TRBJ1-2 and V is TRBV19; unclear D gene. V was shortened by 5 bases and J by 4 bases, with 8 bases between the two germline ends. The length of the CDR3 is 12 residues. Germline V CDR1 and CDR2: LNHDA, SQIVND (reference sequence). DNA for the CDR3: TGTGCCAGTAGTCAACACATCTATGGCTACACCTTC. Its translation: CASSQHIYGYTF. The complete variable domain, with remaining parts taken from reference TRBV19 and TRBJ1-2, reads DGGITQSPKYLFRKEGQNVTLSCEQNLNHDAMYWYRQDPGQGLRLIYYSQIVNDFQKGDIAEGYSVSREKKESFPLTVTSAQKNPTAFYLCASSQHIYGYTFGSGTRLTVV.

J is TRBJ2-7 and V is TRBV30, with 10 bases aligning to TRBD2. The length of the CDR3 is 16 residues. V lost 2 bases, J lost 4 bases, and 11 bases stayed unmatched. CDR1 is GTSNPN, CDR2 SVGIG, per germline (reference sequence). CDR3 DNA: TGTGCCTGGAGTAAAACCGTAGGACTAGCGGTATACGAGCAGTACTTC. Protein product: CAWSKTVGLAVYEQYF. Variable domain in full (rest from reference TRBV30 and TRBJ2-7): SQTIHQWPATLVQPVGSPLSLECTVEGTSNPNLYWYRQAAGRGLQLLFYSVGIGQISSEVPQNLSASRPQDRQFILSSKKLLLSDSGFYLCAWSKTVGLAVYEQYFGPGTRLTVT.

The table lists this clone with a count of one. V is TRBV29-1 and J is TRBJ1-2, with a possible D match to TRBD1 (6 bases). This CDR3 has 15 amino acids. The V end lost 3 bases, the J end lost 0 bases, and 14 bases lay between the germline ends. Germline CDR1 is SQVTM and CDR2 is ANQGSEA. The CDR3 DNA reads as TGCAGCGTTGAGGGCATACAGGGAGCTAACTATGGCTACACCTTC. This sequence encodes CSVEGIQGANYGYTF.

This rearrangement joins TRBV11-2 to TRBJ2-5; 16 nucleotides line up with TRBD2. Unmatched junction bases numbered 11, after V lost 7 bases and J lost 6 bases. The germline CDR1 and CDR2 sequences are SGHAT and FQNNGV. The CDR3 length is 17 residues. CDR3 in amino acids: CASIRGTSGRALQTQYF. The DNA of the CDR3 is TGTGCCAGCATCCGAGGGACTAGCGGGAGGGCTCTCCAGACCCAGTACTTC. The entire variable domain, with the rest obtained from reference TRBV11-2 and TRBJ2-5, is as follows: EAGVAQSPRYKIIEKRQSVAFWCNPISGHATLYWYQQILGQGPKLLIQFQNNGVVDDSQLPKDRFSAERLKGVDSTLKIQPAKLEDSAVYLCASIRGTSGRALQTQYFGPGTRLLVL.

V and J are TRBV9 and TRBJ2-3; D is possibly TRBD1 (7 bases). From germline, CDR1 is SGDLS and CDR2 YYNGEE. V lost 2 bases to trimming and J lost 0 bases, with 10 bases between them. This CDR3 comprises 15 residues. Here the CDR3 reads CASSVAGGSTDTQYF. The CDR3 DNA sequence: TGTGCCAGCAGCGTGGCAGGGGGGAGCACAGATACGCAGTATTTT.

The chain couples TRBV6-6 to TRBJ2-7, with 10 bases fitting TRBD1. The germline CDR1 and CDR2 sequences are MNHNY and SVGAGI (reference sequence). V was pared by 0 bases and J by 3 bases, with 5 bases of the junction left unmatched. This CDR3 has 16 residues. The CDR3 region is CASSYSPGQGLYEQYF. The CDR3 DNA is TGTGCCAGCAGTTACTCCCCGGGACAGGGGCTCTACGAGCAGTACTTC.

A few counts support this clone. This chain uses TRBV4-3 with TRBJ1-1, with 8 nucleotides matching TRBD1. Trimming removed 1 base from V and 2 bases from J; junction bases left unmatched: 6. Germline values: CDR1 LGHNA, CDR2 YSLEER. The CDR3 totals 16 residues. CDR3 residues: CASSQGRDRYNTEAFF. The CDR3, as DNA: TGCGCCAGCAGCCAAGGCCGGGACAGGTATAACACTGAAGCTTTCTTT.

CDR3 bases: TGTGCCAGTAGCAGGACTAGCGGGCCCTACAATGAGCAGTTCTTC. It is translated as CASSRTSGPYNEQFF. The chain links TRBV19 to TRBJ2-1, with 11 bases that match TRBD2. V lost 6 bases, J lost 2 bases, and 3 bases stayed unmatched. This CDR3 contains 15 residues. CDR1 is LNHDA and CDR2 is SQIVND in the germline V gene (reference sequence).

The rearrangement links TRBV19 to TRBJ2-7; D might be TRBD1 (5 bases). The V and J ends lost 7 bases and 0 bases respectively, with 10 bases between them. This CDR3 is built from 13 residues. The germline V gene has CDR1 LNHDA and CDR2 SQIVND (reference sequence). The CDR3 nucleotides are TGTGCCAGTATCGACAGTAACTCCTACGAGCAGTACTTC. Protein sequence: CASIDSNSYEQYF.

This sequence joins TRBV7-6 and TRBJ2-2; 7 nucleotides agree with TRBD1. This CDR3 is built from 15 residues. V was clipped by 7 bases and J by 0 bases; unmatched bases: 5. Germline CDR1 and CDR2: SGHVS and FNYEAQ. The CDR3 region has the DNA TGTGCCAGCAATTCCGGGACAGCGAACACCGGGGAGCTGTTTTTT. It specifies CASNSGTANTGELFF.

This clone was found once. The chain links TRBV7-2 to TRBJ2-1; D is possibly TRBD1 (5 bases). The V end lost 8 bases, the J end lost 2 bases, and 16 bases lay between the germline ends. This CDR3 region has 15 residues. Germline V gene sequence: CDR1 SGHTA, CDR2 FQGNSA. The CDR3 loop reads CASRSRAGTYNEQFF. In nucleotides, the CDR3 is TGTGCCAGCCGCTCCCGGGCAGGGACCTACAATGAGCAGTTCTTC. Full variable domain (missing parts from reference TRBV7-2 and TRBJ2-1): GAGVSQSPSNKVTEKGKDVELRCDPISGHTALYWYRQSLGQGLEFLIYFQGNSAPDKSGLPSDRFSAERTGGSVSTLTIQRTQQEDSAVYLCASRSRAGTYNEQFFGPGTRLTVL.